A selection of T cell receptor beta chains follows, all from one sample in a study of T-cell reconstitution after alpha-beta-depleted transplantation in children. TCRdb analysed the PCR reads with MiXCR anew, one entry per CDR3 protein. The sample consists of 500,000 to 600,000 distinct CDR3 sequences, 27% of them appearing once. This specimen was PBMCs, taken before TCRalphabeta/CD19-depleted stem cell transplant. The receptor set was obtained from a boy younger than two with Wiskott-Aldrich syndrome, due to receive a stem cell transplant. Each CDR3 is given with its conserved first and last residue. A D gene is named only where the DNA matches it firmly. The size entry is marked missing in some rows and otherwise reads once, few, many or a size class.

clone_size: .; v_call: TRBV20-1; d_call: TRBD2; j_call: TRBJ2-3; cdr3_nt: TGCAGTGCTGCCGGACTAGCGGGATGGCGTATTCAAGCAGATACGCAGTATTTT; cdr3_aa: CSAAGLAGWRIQADTQYF
clone_size: few; v_call: TRBV29-1; d_call: .; j_call: TRBJ2-1; cdr3_nt: TGCAGCGTTAACCAAGGGGTGACCAATGAGCAGTTCTTC; cdr3_aa: CSVNQGVTNEQFF
clone_size: few; v_call: TRBV29-1; d_call: TRBD2; j_call: TRBJ2-7; cdr3_nt: TGCAGCGTTGCAGCGGGGGTAGGCCCCTACGAGCAGTACTTC; cdr3_aa: CSVAAGVGPYEQYF
clone_size: .; v_call: TRBV7-9; d_call: .; j_call: TRBJ2-3; cdr3_nt: TGTGCCAGCAGCTTAGCGACGGCGGTTAGCACAGATACGCAGTATTTT; cdr3_aa: CASSLATAVSTDTQYF
clone_size: .; v_call: TRBV4-1; d_call: .; j_call: TRBJ2-1; cdr3_nt: TGCGCCAGCAGCCAAGACGCCAGCGGACTTGACAATGAGCGGTTCTTC; cdr3_aa: CASSQDASGLDNERFF
clone_size: few; v_call: TRBV5-6; d_call: TRBD2; j_call: TRBJ2-2; cdr3_nt: TGTGCCAGCGCAAAGGCTAGCGGATCGAACACCGGGGAGCTGTTTTTT; cdr3_aa: CASAKASGSNTGELFF
clone_size: .; v_call: TRBV20-1; d_call: .; j_call: TRBJ2-5; cdr3_nt: TGCAGTGCTCTTAGGTCGGAGACCCAGTACTTC; cdr3_aa: CSALRSETQYF
clone_size: few; v_call: TRBV5-1; d_call: .; j_call: TRBJ1-2; cdr3_nt: TGCGCCAGCAGCCCGTTCCAGGGGATCGGCGGCTACACCTTC; cdr3_aa: CASSPFQGIGGYTF
clone_size: .; v_call: TRBV14; d_call: TRBD2; j_call: TRBJ2-1; cdr3_nt: TGTGCCAGCAGCCAAGAAATGGGGGGACTAGCGGGAGCCAATGAGCAGTTCTTC; cdr3_aa: CASSQEMGGLAGANEQFF
clone_size: .; v_call: TRBV11-2; d_call: .; j_call: TRBJ1-2; cdr3_nt: TGTGCCAGCAGCTTAGAAGGTTTTGCCGCACATGGCTACACCTTC; cdr3_aa: CASSLEGFAAHGYTF
clone_size: .; v_call: TRBV5-1; d_call: .; j_call: TRBJ2-5; cdr3_nt: TGCGCCAGCAGCTTTGGATGGGGAGAGACCCAGTACTTC; cdr3_aa: CASSFGWGETQYF
clone_size: few; v_call: TRBV6-2/TRBV6-3; d_call: .; j_call: TRBJ2-5; cdr3_nt: TGTGCCAGCAGTTACAGCCGGGGAGAGACCCAGTACTTC; cdr3_aa: CASSYSRGETQYF
clone_size: .; v_call: TRBV3-1; d_call: .; j_call: TRBJ2-3; cdr3_nt: TGTGCCAGCAGCCATACCGGAGCAGATACGCAGTATTTT; cdr3_aa: CASSHTGADTQYF
clone_size: few; v_call: TRBV5-1; d_call: TRBD2; j_call: TRBJ2-4; cdr3_nt: TGCGCCAGCAGCTTCGGACTAGCGGGACTGAACATTCAGTACTTC; cdr3_aa: CASSFGLAGLNIQYF
clone_size: few; v_call: TRBV7-6; d_call: .; j_call: TRBJ2-1; cdr3_nt: TGTGCCAGCAGCTTCACCTTAAGCTCCTACAATGAGCAGTTCTTC; cdr3_aa: CASSFTLSSYNEQFF
clone_size: .; v_call: TRBV5-1; d_call: TRBD1; j_call: TRBJ2-1; cdr3_nt: TGCGCCAGCAGTCGGGACAGGCTCAGCTCCTACAATGAGCAGTTCTTC; cdr3_aa: CASSRDRLSSYNEQFF
clone_size: .; v_call: TRBV12-3/TRBV12-4; d_call: TRBD2; j_call: TRBJ2-1; cdr3_nt: TGTGCCAGCAGTGGACTAGCGGGAGGAACGGGTGAGCAGTTCTTC; cdr3_aa: CASSGLAGGTGEQFF
clone_size: few; v_call: TRBV4-1; d_call: .; j_call: TRBJ2-7; cdr3_nt: TGCGCCAGCAGCCAAGTCGGGCAGGGGTACTACGAGCAGTACTTC; cdr3_aa: CASSQVGQGYYEQYF
clone_size: few; v_call: TRBV6-4; d_call: .; j_call: TRBJ2-1; cdr3_nt: TGTGCCAGCAGTAGGGGGCCGAGGACTAGCTCCCACAATGAGCAGTTCTTC; cdr3_aa: CASSRGPRTSSHNEQFF
clone_size: once; v_call: TRBV2; d_call: .; j_call: TRBJ2-7; cdr3_nt: TGTGCCAGCAGTGTGGCGGACCAGACCTACGAGCAGTACTTC; cdr3_aa: CASSVADQTYEQYF
clone_size: few; v_call: TRBV14; d_call: TRBD2; j_call: TRBJ2-1; cdr3_nt: TGTGCCAGCAGCCAATTTGTGCGGGAGGGCGTCTATGAGCAGTTCTTC; cdr3_aa: CASSQFVREGVYEQFF
clone_size: few; v_call: TRBV5-1; d_call: .; j_call: TRBJ2-5; cdr3_nt: TGCGCCAGCAGCTTGGACCCATGGCAAGAGACCCAGTACTTC; cdr3_aa: CASSLDPWQETQYF
clone_size: .; v_call: TRBV9; d_call: TRBD1; j_call: TRBJ2-3; cdr3_nt: TGTGCCAGCAGCGCACCAAGGGGACAGGGTAAATATACGCAGTATTTT; cdr3_aa: CASSAPRGQGKYTQYF
clone_size: .; v_call: TRBV27; d_call: .; j_call: TRBJ2-7; cdr3_nt: TGTGCCAGCAGTTTATCTAGTCCCCCCTACGAGCAGTACTTC; cdr3_aa: CASSLSSPPYEQYF